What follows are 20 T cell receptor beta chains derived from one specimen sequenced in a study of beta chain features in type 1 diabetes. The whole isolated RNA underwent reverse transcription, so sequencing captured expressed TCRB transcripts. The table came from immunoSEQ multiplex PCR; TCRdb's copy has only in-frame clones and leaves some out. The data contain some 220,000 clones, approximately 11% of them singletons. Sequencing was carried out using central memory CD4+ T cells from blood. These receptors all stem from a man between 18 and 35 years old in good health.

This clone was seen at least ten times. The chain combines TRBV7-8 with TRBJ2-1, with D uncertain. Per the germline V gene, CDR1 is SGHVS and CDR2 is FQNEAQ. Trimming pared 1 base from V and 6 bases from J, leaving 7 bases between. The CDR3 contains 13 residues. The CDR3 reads CASSLEAANEQFF. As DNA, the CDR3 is TGTGCCAGCAGCTTAGAGGCAGCCAATGAGCAGTTCTTC.

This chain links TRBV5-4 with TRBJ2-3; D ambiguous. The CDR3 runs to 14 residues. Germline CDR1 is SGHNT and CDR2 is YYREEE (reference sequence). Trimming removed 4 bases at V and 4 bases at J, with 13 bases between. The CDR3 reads CASSQAGLPDTQYF. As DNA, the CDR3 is TGTGCCAGCAGCCAAGCAGGCTTGCCAGATACGCAGTATTTT.

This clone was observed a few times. The CDR3 reads CAWSRDRGISTDTQYF. CDR3 in DNA: TGTGCCTGGAGCAGGGACAGGGGAATCAGCACAGATACGCAGTATTTT. The chain recombines TRBV30 with TRBJ2-3, with 10 positions matching TRBD1. Trimming cost V 3 bases and J 0 bases; bases outside gene matches: 6. The CDR3 is 16 amino acids. The germline V gene has CDR1 GTSNPN and CDR2 SVGIG (reference sequence).

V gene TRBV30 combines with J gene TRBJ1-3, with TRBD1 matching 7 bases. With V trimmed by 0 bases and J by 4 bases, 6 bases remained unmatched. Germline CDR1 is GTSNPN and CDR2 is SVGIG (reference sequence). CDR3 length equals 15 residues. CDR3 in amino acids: CAWSVTETGGNTIYF. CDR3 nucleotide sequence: TGTGCCTGGAGTGTAACGGAGACAGGGGGAAACACCATATATTTT. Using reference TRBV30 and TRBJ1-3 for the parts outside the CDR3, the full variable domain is SQTIHQWPATLVQPVGSPLSLECTVEGTSNPNLYWYRQAAGRGLQLLFYSVGIGQISSEVPQNLSASRPQDRQFILSSKKLLLSDSGFYLCAWSVTETGGNTIYFGEGSWLTVV.

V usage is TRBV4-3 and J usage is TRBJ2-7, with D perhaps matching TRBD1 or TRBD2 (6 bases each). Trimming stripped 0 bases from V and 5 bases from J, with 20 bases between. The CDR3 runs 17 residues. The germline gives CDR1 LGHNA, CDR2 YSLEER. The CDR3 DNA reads TGCGCCAGCAGCCAAGATGCCCGGGGGCGCGGAGGTAACGAGCAGTACTTC. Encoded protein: CASSQDARGRGGNEQYF.

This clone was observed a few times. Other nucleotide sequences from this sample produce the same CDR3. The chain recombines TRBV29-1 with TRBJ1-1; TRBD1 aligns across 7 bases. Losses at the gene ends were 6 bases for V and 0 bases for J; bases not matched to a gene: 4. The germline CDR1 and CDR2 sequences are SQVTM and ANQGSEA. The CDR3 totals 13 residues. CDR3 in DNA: TGCAGCGTGAAACAGGGGATGAACACTGAAGCTTTCTTT. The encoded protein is CSVKQGMNTEAFF.

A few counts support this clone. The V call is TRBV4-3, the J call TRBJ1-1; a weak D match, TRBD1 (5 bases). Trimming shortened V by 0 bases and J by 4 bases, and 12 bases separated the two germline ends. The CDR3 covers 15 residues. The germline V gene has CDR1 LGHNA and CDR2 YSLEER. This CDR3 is CASSQDRGEGTEAFF. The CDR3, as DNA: TGCGCCAGCAGCCAAGATAGGGGAGAGGGCACTGAAGCTTTCTTT.

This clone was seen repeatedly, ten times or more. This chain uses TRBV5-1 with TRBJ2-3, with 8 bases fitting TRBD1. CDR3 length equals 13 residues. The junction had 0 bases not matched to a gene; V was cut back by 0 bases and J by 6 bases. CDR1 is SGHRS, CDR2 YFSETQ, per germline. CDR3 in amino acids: CASSLGDRDTQYF. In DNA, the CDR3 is TGCGCCAGCAGCTTGGGGGACAGGGATACGCAGTATTTT.

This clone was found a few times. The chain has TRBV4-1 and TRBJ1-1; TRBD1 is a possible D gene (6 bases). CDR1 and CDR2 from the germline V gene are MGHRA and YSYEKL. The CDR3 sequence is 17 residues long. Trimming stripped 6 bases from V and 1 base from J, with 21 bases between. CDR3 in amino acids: CASRGRGPGAKNTEAFF. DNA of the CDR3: TGCGCCAGCAGGGGCAGGGGTCCGGGGGCGAAGAACACTGAAGCTTTCTTT.

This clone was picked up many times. The CDR3 loop is CASRKTQLAIGNEQFF. CDR3 nucleotides: TGTGCCAGCAGGAAAACCCAACTAGCAATTGGGAATGAGCAGTTCTTC. This chain uses TRBV19 with TRBJ2-1; tentatively, D is TRBD2 (6 bases). The V and J ends lost 9 bases and 7 bases respectively, with 25 bases between them. This CDR3 region has 16 residues. The germline gives CDR1 LNHDA, CDR2 SQIVND (reference sequence). The variable domain in full, completed from reference TRBV19 and TRBJ2-1, reads DGGITQSPKYLFRKEGQNVTLSCEQNLNHDAMYWYRQDPGQGLRLIYYSQIVNDFQKGDIAEGYSVSREKKESFPLTVTSAQKNPTAFYLCASRKTQLAIGNEQFFGPGTRLTVL.

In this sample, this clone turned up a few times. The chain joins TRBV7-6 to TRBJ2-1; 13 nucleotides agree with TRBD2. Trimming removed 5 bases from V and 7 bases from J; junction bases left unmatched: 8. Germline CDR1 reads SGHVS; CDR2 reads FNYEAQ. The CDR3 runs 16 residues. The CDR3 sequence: CASSPELAGGGNEQFF. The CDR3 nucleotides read TGTGCCAGCAGCCCCGAACTAGCGGGAGGGGGGAATGAGCAGTTCTTC.

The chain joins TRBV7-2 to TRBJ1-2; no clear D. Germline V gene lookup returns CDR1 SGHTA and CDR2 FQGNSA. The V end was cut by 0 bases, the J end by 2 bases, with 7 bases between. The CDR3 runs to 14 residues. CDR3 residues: CASSLAVLNYGYTF. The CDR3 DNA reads TGTGCCAGCAGCTTAGCTGTACTGAACTATGGCTACACCTTC.

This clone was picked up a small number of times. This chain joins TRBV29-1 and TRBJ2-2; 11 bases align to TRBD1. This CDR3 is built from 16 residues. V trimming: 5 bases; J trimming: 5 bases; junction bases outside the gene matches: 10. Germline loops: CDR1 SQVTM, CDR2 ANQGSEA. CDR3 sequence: CSVTPGTGGSTGELFF. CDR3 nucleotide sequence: TGCAGCGTTACCCCCGGGACAGGGGGTAGTACCGGGGAGCTGTTTTTT.

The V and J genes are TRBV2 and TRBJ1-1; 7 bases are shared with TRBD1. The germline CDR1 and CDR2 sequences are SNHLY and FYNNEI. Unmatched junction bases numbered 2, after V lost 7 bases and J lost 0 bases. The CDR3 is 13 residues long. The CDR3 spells CASMGTVNTEAFF. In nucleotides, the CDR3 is TGTGCCAGCATGGGGACAGTGAACACTGAAGCTTTCTTT.

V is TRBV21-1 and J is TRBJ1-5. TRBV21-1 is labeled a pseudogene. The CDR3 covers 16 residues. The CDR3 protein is CASSVTGDLRNQPQHF. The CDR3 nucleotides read TGTGCCAGCAGCGTAACCGGGGACCTACGCAATCAGCCCCAGCATTTT.

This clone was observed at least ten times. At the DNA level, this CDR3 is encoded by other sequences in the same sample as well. The CDR3 DNA follows: TGCGCCAGCAGTCAAAGAAAGCGTGGAACCTACGAGCAGTACTTC. Translating gives CASSQRKRGTYEQYF. The chain has TRBV23-1 and TRBJ2-7; no clear D. TRBV23-1 is an open reading frame, and its role is uncertain. The CDR3 length is 15 residues. V lost 2 bases and J lost 2, with 13 bases in between.

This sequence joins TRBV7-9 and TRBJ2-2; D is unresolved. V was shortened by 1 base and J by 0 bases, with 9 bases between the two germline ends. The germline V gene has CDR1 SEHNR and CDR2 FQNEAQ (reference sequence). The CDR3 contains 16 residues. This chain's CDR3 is CASSLVLGTNTGELFF. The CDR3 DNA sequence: TGTGCCAGCAGCTTAGTGCTGGGGACGAACACCGGGGAGCTGTTTTTT. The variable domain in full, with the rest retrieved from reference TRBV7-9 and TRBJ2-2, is DTGVSQNPRHKITKRGQNVTFRCDPISEHNRLYWYRQTLGQGPEFLTYFQNEAQLEKSRLLSDRFSAERPKGSFSTLEIQRTEQGDSAMYLCASSLVLGTNTGELFFGEGSRLTVL.

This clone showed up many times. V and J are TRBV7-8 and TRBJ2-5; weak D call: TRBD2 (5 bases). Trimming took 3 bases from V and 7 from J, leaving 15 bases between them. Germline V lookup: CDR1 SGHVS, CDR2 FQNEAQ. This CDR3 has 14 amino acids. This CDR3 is CASSFERNSRTQYF. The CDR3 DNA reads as TGTGCCAGCAGCTTCGAGCGGAATTCTCGGACCCAGTACTTC.

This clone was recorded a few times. CDR3 coding DNA: TGTGCCAGCAGCCAAGTCTCCACGACCTACGAGCAGTACTTC. Translated, it gives CASSQVSTTYEQYF. V usage is TRBV4-2 and J usage is TRBJ2-7; no definite D call. V dropped 1 base and J dropped 2 bases, with 9 bases sitting between them. The CDR3 is 14 amino acids. The V gene's germline CDR1 is LGHNA and CDR2 YNFKEQ.

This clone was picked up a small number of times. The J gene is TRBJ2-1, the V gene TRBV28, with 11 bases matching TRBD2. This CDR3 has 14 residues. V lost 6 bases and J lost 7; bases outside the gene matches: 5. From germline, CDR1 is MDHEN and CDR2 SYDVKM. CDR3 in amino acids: CASSRASGRNEQFF. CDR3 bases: TGTGCCAGCAGCCGTGCTAGCGGGAGGAATGAGCAGTTCTTC.